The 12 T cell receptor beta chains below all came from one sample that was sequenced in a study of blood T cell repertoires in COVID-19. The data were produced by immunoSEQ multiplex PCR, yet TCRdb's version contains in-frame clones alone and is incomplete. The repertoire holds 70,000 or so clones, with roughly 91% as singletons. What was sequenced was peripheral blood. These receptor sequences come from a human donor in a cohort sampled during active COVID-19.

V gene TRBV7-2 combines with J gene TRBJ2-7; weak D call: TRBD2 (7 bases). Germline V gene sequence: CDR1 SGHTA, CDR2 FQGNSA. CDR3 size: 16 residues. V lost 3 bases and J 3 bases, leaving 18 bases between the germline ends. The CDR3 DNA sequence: TGTGCCAGCAGCTTTTTGAGGAAGGGGGGGTTCTACGAGCAGTACTTC. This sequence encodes CASSFLRKGGFYEQYF.

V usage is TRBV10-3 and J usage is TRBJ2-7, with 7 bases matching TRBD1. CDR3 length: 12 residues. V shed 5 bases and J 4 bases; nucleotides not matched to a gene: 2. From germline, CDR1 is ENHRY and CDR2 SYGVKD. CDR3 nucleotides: TGTGCCATCAGTCCGGGACAGTACGAGCAGTACGTC. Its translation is CAISPGQYEQYV.

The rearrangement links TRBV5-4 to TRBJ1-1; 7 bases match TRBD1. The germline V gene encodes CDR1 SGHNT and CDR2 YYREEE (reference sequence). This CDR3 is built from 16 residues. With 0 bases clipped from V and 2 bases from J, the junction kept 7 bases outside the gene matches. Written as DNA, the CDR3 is TGTGCCAGCAGCTTGGAAAGGGGGCGGTCCAACACTGAAGCTTTCTTT. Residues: CASSLERGRSNTEAFF.

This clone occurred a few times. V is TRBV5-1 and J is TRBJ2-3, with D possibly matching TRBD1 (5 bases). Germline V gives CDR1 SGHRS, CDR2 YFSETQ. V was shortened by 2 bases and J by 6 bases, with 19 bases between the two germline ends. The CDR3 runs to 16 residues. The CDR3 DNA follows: TGCGCCAGCAGCTTCGGCAGGGCAGGTAGTATGGATACGCAGTATTTT. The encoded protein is CASSFGRAGSMDTQYF. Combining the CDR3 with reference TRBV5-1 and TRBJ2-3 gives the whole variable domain KAGVTQTPRYLIKTRGQQVTLSCSPISGHRSVSWYQQTPGQGLQFLFEYFSETQRNKGNFPGRFSGRQFSNSRSEMNVSTLELGDSALYLCASSFGRAGSMDTQYFGPGTRLTVL.

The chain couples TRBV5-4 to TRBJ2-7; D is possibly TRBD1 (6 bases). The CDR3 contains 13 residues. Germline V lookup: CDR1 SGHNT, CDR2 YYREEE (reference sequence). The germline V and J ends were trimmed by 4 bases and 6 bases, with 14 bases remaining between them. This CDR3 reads CASSPSGVGEQYV. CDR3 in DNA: TGTGCCAGCAGCCCCTCAGGGGTAGGCGAGCAGTACGTC.

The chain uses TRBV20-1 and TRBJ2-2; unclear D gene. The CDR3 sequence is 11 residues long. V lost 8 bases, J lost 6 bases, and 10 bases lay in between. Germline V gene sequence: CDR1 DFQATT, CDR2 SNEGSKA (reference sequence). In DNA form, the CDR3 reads TGCAGTCCCTCTAGTCCCGGGGAGCTGTTTTTT. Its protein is CSPSSPGELFF.

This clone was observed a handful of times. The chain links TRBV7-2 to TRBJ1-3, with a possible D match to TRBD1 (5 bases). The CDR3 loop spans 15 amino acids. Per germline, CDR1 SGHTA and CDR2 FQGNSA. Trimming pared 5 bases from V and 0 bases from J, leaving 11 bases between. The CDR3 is CASSAGPTSGNTIYF. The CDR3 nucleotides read TGTGCCAGCAGCGCGGGACCGACCTCTGGAAACACCATATATTTT.

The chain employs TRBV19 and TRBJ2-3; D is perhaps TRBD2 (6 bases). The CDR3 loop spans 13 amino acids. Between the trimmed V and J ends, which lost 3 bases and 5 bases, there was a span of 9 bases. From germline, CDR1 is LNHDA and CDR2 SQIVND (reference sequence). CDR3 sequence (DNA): TGTGCCAGTAGTATCCAGCGGGTAGATACGCAGTATTTT. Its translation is CASSIQRVDTQYF.

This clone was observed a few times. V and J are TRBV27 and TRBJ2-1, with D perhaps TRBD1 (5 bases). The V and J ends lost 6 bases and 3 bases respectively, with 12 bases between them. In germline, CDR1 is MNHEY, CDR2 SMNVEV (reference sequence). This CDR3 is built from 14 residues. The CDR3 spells CASRGELLYNEQFF. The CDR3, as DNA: TGTGCCAGCAGAGGGGAACTCCTCTACAATGAGCAGTTCTTC.

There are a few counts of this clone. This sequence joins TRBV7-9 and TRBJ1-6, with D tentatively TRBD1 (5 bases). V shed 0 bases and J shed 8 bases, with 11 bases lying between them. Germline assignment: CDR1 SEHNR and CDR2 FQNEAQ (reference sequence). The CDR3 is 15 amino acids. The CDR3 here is CASSLAWDSDSPLHF. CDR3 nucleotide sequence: TGTGCCAGCAGCTTAGCGTGGGACTCGGATTCACCCCTCCACTTT. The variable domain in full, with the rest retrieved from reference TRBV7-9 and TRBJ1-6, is DTGVSQNPRHKITKRGQNVTFRCDPISEHNRLYWYRQTLGQGPEFLTYFQNEAQLEKSRLLSDRFSAERPKGSFSTLEIQRTEQGDSAMYLCASSLAWDSDSPLHFGNGTRLTVT.

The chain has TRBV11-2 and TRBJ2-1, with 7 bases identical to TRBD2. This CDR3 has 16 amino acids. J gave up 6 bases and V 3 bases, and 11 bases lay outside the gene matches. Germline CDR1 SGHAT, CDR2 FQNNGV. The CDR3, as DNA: TGTGCCAGCAGCTTTCTAGGCCGGGAGGCCGTCAATGAGCAGTTCTTC. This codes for CASSFLGREAVNEQFF.

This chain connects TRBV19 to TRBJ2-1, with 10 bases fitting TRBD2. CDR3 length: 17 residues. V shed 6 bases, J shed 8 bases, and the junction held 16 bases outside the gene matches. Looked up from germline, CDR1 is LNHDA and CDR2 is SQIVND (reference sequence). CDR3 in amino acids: CASSNPHQAGGVDEQFF. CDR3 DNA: TGTGCCAGTAGCAACCCCCATCAAGCGGGAGGGGTGGATGAGCAGTTCTTC. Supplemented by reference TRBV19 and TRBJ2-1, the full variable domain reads DGGITQSPKYLFRKEGQNVTLSCEQNLNHDAMYWYRQDPGQGLRLIYYSQIVNDFQKGDIAEGYSVSREKKESFPLTVTSAQKNPTAFYLCASSNPHQAGGVDEQFFGPGTRLTVL.